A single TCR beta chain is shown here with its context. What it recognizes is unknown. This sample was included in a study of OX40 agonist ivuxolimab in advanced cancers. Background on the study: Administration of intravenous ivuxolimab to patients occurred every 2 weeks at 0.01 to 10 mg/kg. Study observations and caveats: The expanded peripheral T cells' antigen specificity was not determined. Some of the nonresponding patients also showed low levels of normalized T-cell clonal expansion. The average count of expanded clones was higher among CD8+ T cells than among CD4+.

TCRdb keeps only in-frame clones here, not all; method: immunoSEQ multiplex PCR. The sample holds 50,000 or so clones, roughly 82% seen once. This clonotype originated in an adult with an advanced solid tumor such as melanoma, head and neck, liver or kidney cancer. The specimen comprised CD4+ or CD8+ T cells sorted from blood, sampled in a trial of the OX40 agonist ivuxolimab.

The chain's CDR3 is CASKGQSYEQYF. DNA for the CDR3: TGTGCCAGCAAGGGACAGTCCTACGAGCAGTACTTC. The chain uses TRBV21-1 and TRBJ2-7; TRBD1, the table's D call, was not compared with the DNA. TRBV21-1 is recorded as a pseudogene. The CDR3 spans 12 residues.